Following are 9 T cell receptor beta chains from one sample sequenced in a study of cytomegalovirus exposure and HLA in healthy donors. The PCR made use of 60 Vbeta and 13 Jbeta primers. Profiling relied on immunoSEQ multiplex PCR, and the TCRdb table lists in-frame clones only, not all of them. The sample comprises about 160,000 clones, about 80% of which are singletons, and more than 0.75% rests with the top ten. Sequencing was done on a sample of PBMCs. These receptors all stem from a woman aged 50 to 65 in good health and CMV-seropositive.

Written as DNA, the CDR3 is TGTGCCAGCAGCAGACAGATCTACGAGCAGTACTTC. Translated: CASSRQIYEQYF. The rearrangement joins TRBV2 to TRBJ2-7; D perhaps matches TRBD1 (5 bases). Germline loops: CDR1 SNHLY, CDR2 FYNNEI. CDR3 length: 12 residues. V lost 6 bases to trimming and J lost 3 bases, with 9 bases between them.

V gene TRBV11-2 combines with J gene TRBJ2-3, with TRBD2 matching 13 bases. CDR3 length: 15 amino acids. Germline V gene lookup returns CDR1 SGHAT and CDR2 FQNNGV. Trimming removed 4 bases from V and 5 bases from J; junction bases left unmatched: 3. For the CDR3, the DNA is TGTGCCAGCAGCTCGGGACTAGCGGGGAGAGATACGCAGTATTTT. Translating gives CASSSGLAGRDTQYF.

V is TRBV19 and J is TRBJ2-5; D remains ambiguous. CDR3 size: 14 residues. V lost 3 bases to trimming and J lost 1 base, with 9 bases between them. CDR1 and CDR2 from the germline V gene are LNHDA and SQIVND (reference sequence). The CDR3 nucleotides read TGTGCCAGTAGTATTTGGTACGGCCAAGAGACCCAGTACTTC. It codes for CASSIWYGQETQYF. The entire variable domain, with the rest obtained from reference TRBV19 and TRBJ2-5, is as follows: DGGITQSPKYLFRKEGQNVTLSCEQNLNHDAMYWYRQDPGQGLRLIYYSQIVNDFQKGDIAEGYSVSREKKESFPLTVTSAQKNPTAFYLCASSIWYGQETQYFGPGTRLLVL.

The chain carries TRBV6-5 and TRBJ1-4, with 7 bases identical to TRBD1. The length of the CDR3 is 14 residues. V shed 2 bases and J 12 bases; nucleotides not matched to a gene: 9. Germline loops: CDR1 MNHEY, CDR2 SVGAGI. CDR3 amino acids: CASSYADTGEELFF. The CDR3 DNA reads as TGTGCCAGCAGTTACGCAGACACAGGGGAGGAACTGTTTTTT.

The chain has TRBV7-9 and TRBJ2-1, with D possibly matching TRBD1 (6 bases). The CDR3 spans 14 residues. Trimming cost V 2 bases and J 7 bases, with 12 bases left between them. Germline CDR1 is SEHNR and CDR2 is FQNEAQ (reference sequence). CDR3 nucleotide sequence: TGTGCCAGCAGCTTAACACAGGGTGAGAATGAGCAGTTCTTC. Translation: CASSLTQGENEQFF.

This chain connects TRBV5-1 to TRBJ2-3; 9 nucleotides align to TRBD1. CDR3 length: 14 residues. V trimming: 4 bases; J trimming: 4 bases; junction bases outside the gene matches: 4. Germline-derived CDR1 and CDR2 are SGHRS and YFSETQ. The CDR3 loop reads CASSRQGDSDTQYF. In nucleotides, the CDR3 is TGCGCCAGCAGCCGACAGGGGGATTCAGATACGCAGTATTTT.

The chain employs TRBV7-2 and TRBJ1-2, with TRBD1 matching over 9 bases. V gave up 1 base and J gave up 7 bases; unmatched junction bases: 10. Germline V gene sequence: CDR1 SGHTA, CDR2 FQGNSA. This CDR3 contains 16 residues. CDR3 loop: CASSLGAGTGYLGYTF. CDR3 coding DNA: TGTGCCAGCAGCTTAGGTGCGGGGACAGGGTATCTTGGCTACACCTTC.

CDR3 sequence (DNA): TGTGCCAGCTCACCAAATAACCTAGCGGACTACGAGCAGTACTTC. Translating it yields CASSPNNLADYEQYF. The chain is built from TRBV18 and TRBJ2-7, with 7 bases lining up with TRBD2. Per the germline V gene, CDR1 is KGHSH and CDR2 is LQKENI. This CDR3 has 15 residues. The V segment lost 2 bases and the J segment 3 bases; nucleotides outside the gene matches: 7.

V and J are TRBV28 and TRBJ2-7; the match to TRBD2 covers 12 bases. After removal of 6 bases from V and 2 bases from J, the junction contained 5 bases not matched to a gene. This CDR3 is 15 amino acids long. Germline lookup yields CDR1 MDHEN and CDR2 SYDVKM. CDR3 amino acids: CASSPLAGGTYEQYF. In DNA form, the CDR3 reads TGTGCCAGCAGCCCTCTAGCGGGGGGGACCTACGAGCAGTACTTC.